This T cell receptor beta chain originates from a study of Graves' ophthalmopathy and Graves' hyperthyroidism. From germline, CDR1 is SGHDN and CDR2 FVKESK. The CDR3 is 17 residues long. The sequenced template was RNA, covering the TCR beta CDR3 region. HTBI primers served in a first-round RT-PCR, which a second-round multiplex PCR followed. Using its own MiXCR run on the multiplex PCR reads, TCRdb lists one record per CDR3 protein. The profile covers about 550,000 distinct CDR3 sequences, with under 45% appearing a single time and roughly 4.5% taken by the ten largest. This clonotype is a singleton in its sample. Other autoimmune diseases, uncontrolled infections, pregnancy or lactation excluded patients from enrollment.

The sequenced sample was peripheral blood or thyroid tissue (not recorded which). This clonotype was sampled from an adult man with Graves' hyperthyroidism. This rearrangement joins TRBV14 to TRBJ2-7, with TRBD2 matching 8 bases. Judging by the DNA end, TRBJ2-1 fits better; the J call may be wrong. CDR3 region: CASSQRSSGRPYNEQFF. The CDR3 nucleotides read TGTGCCAGCAGCCAACGCTCCAGCGGGAGACCCTACAATGAGCAGTTCTTC.